Shown below are 27 T cell receptor beta chains from a single sample sequenced in a study of cytomegalovirus exposure and HLA in healthy donors. Only in-frame clones appear in the TCRdb table, and some are missing; sequencing was by immunoSEQ multiplex PCR. The profile shows more than 150,000 clones, around 82% of them singletons. The sequencing input was PBMCs. The source of these receptors is a woman in her late teens or twenties in good health and CMV-seropositive.

The genes are TRBV5-4 and TRBJ1-2, with D tentatively TRBD1 (5 bases). V was shortened by 3 bases and J by 2 bases, with 17 bases between the two germline ends. CDR1 is SGHNT and CDR2 is YYREEE in the germline V gene (reference sequence). CDR3 length: 16 residues. CDR3 loop: CASSSNRQNYNYGYTF. CDR3 nucleotides: TGTGCCAGCAGCTCGAATAGACAGAACTACAACTATGGCTACACCTTC.

The sample holds many counts of this clone. This sequence joins TRBV4-1 and TRBJ2-5; TRBD1 is a possible D gene (6 bases). V lost 3 bases and J 5 bases, leaving 19 bases between the germline ends. The CDR3 is 16 amino acids. Germline lookup yields CDR1 MGHRA and CDR2 YSYEKL. The CDR3 spells CASSQSQNRVAETQYF. CDR3 nucleotide sequence: TGCGCCAGCAGCCAGTCCCAGAACAGGGTTGCGGAGACCCAGTACTTC.

This clone came up once. The V gene is TRBV6-5, the J gene TRBJ2-3; D ambiguous. Germline loops: CDR1 MNHEY, CDR2 SVGAGI. CDR3 length: 14 amino acids. The V gene lost 4 bases and the J gene lost 1 base, with 9 bases spanning the gap. CDR3 nucleotides: TGTGCCAGCAGTTCCGTTACAGGCACAGATACGCAGTATTTT. It encodes CASSSVTGTDTQYF.

The chain joins TRBV10-2 to TRBJ1-2, with 7 bases aligning to TRBD1. CDR1 and CDR2 from the germline V gene are WSHSY and SAAADI. CDR3 length: 16 amino acids. Trimming cost V 4 bases and J 0 bases; bases outside gene matches: 8. The DNA of the CDR3 is TGCGCCAGCAGTGTACTGGGGGACAGAGCTAACTATGGCTACACCTTC. Amino acid sequence: CASSVLGDRANYGYTF.

The chain joins TRBV6-1 to TRBJ2-7; D is ambiguous. This CDR3 region has 11 residues. V was cut by 8 bases and J by 0 bases, with 5 bases left in between. Per the germline V gene, CDR1 is MNHNS and CDR2 is SASEGT. This chain's CDR3 is CASSFSYEQYF. CDR3 bases: TGTGCCAGCTCCTTCTCCTACGAGCAGTACTTC.

V usage is TRBV10-3 and J usage is TRBJ2-3; D is perhaps TRBD2 (6 bases). Germline V gene data show CDR1 as ENHRY and CDR2 as SYGVKD. The CDR3 is made up of 15 amino acids. The germline V and J ends were trimmed by 4 bases and 0 bases, with 11 bases remaining between them. In nucleotides, the CDR3 is TGTGCCATCAGTGGGGGACTTTTTAGCACAGATACGCAGTATTTT. Its protein product is CAISGGLFSTDTQYF.

In the case of this clone: This sample includes further DNA sequences coding for the same CDR3. The V call is TRBV11-2, the J call TRBJ2-1; maybe TRBD2 (6 bases). The CDR3 runs to 16 residues. Trimming shortened V by 5 bases and J by 0 bases, and 14 bases separated the two germline ends. Germline values: CDR1 SGHAT, CDR2 FQNNGV. This chain's CDR3 is CASSLRGDSSYNEQFF. In DNA, the CDR3 is TGTGCCAGCAGCCTCCGCGGGGATAGCTCCTACAATGAGCAGTTCTTC. The variable domain in full, with the rest retrieved from reference TRBV11-2 and TRBJ2-1, is EAGVAQSPRYKIIEKRQSVAFWCNPISGHATLYWYQQILGQGPKLLIQFQNNGVVDDSQLPKDRFSAERLKGVDSTLKIQPAKLEDSAVYLCASSLRGDSSYNEQFFGPGTRLTVL.

The rearrangement uses TRBV18 and TRBJ2-7; D perhaps matches TRBD2 (6 bases). The CDR3 contains 15 residues. CDR1 and CDR2 (germline): KGHSH, LQKENI. Trimming stripped 4 bases from V and 2 bases from J, with 15 bases between. In nucleotides, the CDR3 is TGTGCCAGCTCACAGGGACTTGACAGAGCCTACGAGCAGTACTTC. Translation: CASSQGLDRAYEQYF. The full variable domain, completed using reference TRBV18 and TRBJ2-7, is NAGVMQNPRHLVRRRGQEARLRCSPMKGHSHVYWYRQLPEEGLKFMVYLQKENIIDESGMPKERFSAEFPKEGPSILRIQQVVRGDSAAYFCASSQGLDRAYEQYFGPGTRLTVT.

DNA for the CDR3: TGTGCCAGCAGCGCCTGGACAGGGAGGAGGATCTATGGCTACACCTTC. Translation: CASSAWTGRRIYGYTF. The chain links TRBV21-1 to TRBJ1-2; the table's D call, TRBD1, has no DNA check behind it. TRBV21-1 is a documented pseudogene. CDR3 length equals 16 residues.

The chain links TRBV18 to TRBJ1-1, with D tentatively TRBD1 (5 bases). CDR3 size: 15 residues. Looked up from germline, CDR1 is KGHSH and CDR2 is LQKENI. V lost 1 base to trimming and J lost 3 bases, with 12 bases between them. CDR3 loop: CASSPLGGGDTEAFF. CDR3 sequence (DNA): TGTGCCAGCTCACCACTCGGGGGAGGGGACACTGAAGCTTTCTTT.

This clone was detected ten times or more. The chain recombines TRBV2 with TRBJ1-5; 9 bases map to TRBD1. After removal of 5 bases from V and 7 bases from J, the junction contained 9 bases not matched to a gene. The CDR3 runs to 15 residues. The germline gives CDR1 SNHLY, CDR2 FYNNEI. The DNA for the CDR3 is TGTGCCAGCAGTTATAACAGGGGGCAGGAGCAGCCCCAGCATTTT. Encoded protein: CASSYNRGQEQPQHF.

The rearrangement uses TRBV5-4 and TRBJ2-5; TRBD2 aligns across 7 bases. The length of the CDR3 is 13 residues. CDR1 is SGHNT and CDR2 is YYREEE in the germline V gene (reference sequence). Trimming took 4 bases from V and 4 from J; bases not matched to a gene: 4. The chain's CDR3 is CASSESGVETQYF. The CDR3 region has the DNA TGTGCCAGCAGCGAGAGCGGGGTAGAGACCCAGTACTTC. Based on the CDR3 plus reference TRBV5-4 and TRBJ2-5, the full variable domain is ETGVTQSPTHLIKTRGQQVTLRCSSQSGHNTVSWYQQALGQGPQFIFQYYREEENGRGNFPPRFSGLQFPNYSSELNVNALELDDSALYLCASSESGVETQYFGPGTRLLVL.

The rearrangement uses TRBV14 and TRBJ2-1; a possible D gene is TRBD1 (5 bases). V was cut by 0 bases and J by 10 bases, with 22 bases left in between. The CDR3 consists of 17 residues. The germline V gene has CDR1 SGHDN and CDR2 FVKESK. The chain's CDR3 is CASSQDPRIGALREQFF. DNA for the CDR3: TGTGCCAGCAGCCAAGACCCCAGGATAGGGGCCCTCAGGGAGCAGTTCTTC. The variable domain in full, completed from reference TRBV14 and TRBJ2-1, reads EAGVTQFPSHSVIEKGQTVTLRCDPISGHDNLYWYRRVMGKEIKFLLHFVKESKQDESGMPNNRFLAERTGGTYSTLKVQPAELEDSGVYFCASSQDPRIGALREQFFGPGTRLTVL.

The CDR3 DNA follows: TGTGCCAGCAGCCAAGTCTCGCGGACAGTGGGGCCAGAGCTGTTTTTT. It yields the protein CASSQVSRTVGPELFF. The rearrangement uses TRBV14 and TRBJ2-2, with D perhaps TRBD1 (6 bases). V lost 1 base and J 11 bases, leaving 20 bases between the germline ends. The CDR3 consists of 16 residues. Germline values: CDR1 SGHDN, CDR2 FVKESK.

This chain uses TRBV7-9 with TRBJ1-1; the D gene is possibly TRBD1 (5 bases). The germline CDR1 and CDR2 sequences are SEHNR and FQNEAQ (reference sequence). Trimming left V 6 bases short and J 4 bases short, with 15 bases between. The CDR3 length is 14 residues. CDR3 sequence (DNA): TGTGCCAGCAGGCCGAGGGACTTTTCCACTGAAGCTTTCTTT. Translating it yields CASRPRDFSTEAFF.

Worth noting for this clone: The junction and the germline gene differ at one end; a read error may be behind it. J is TRBJ2-2 and V is TRBV18; D might be TRBD1 (6 bases). This CDR3 has 17 amino acids. From germline, CDR1 is KGHSH and CDR2 LQKENI. The CDR3 is CASSSASGTTLTRELFF. CDR3 coding DNA: TGTGCCAGCTCATCAGCATCCGGGACAACGCTCACCCGGGAGCTGTTTTTT.

This clone was picked up a small number of times. The J gene is TRBJ1-6, the V gene TRBV6-1, with D unresolved. Germline V lookup: CDR1 MNHNS, CDR2 SASEGT. This CDR3 contains 14 residues. The V gene lost 4 bases and the J gene lost 3 bases, with 7 bases spanning the gap. CDR3 sequence: CASSGISYNSPLHF. The CDR3 DNA reads as TGTGCCAGCAGTGGCATCAGCTATAATTCACCCCTCCACTTT.

Only one count was recorded for this clone. This chain joins TRBV5-1 and TRBJ1-1; D perhaps matches TRBD1 (5 bases). Per germline, CDR1 SGHRS and CDR2 YFSETQ. This CDR3 has 14 amino acids. Between the trimmed V and J ends, which lost 1 base and 6 bases, there was a span of 13 bases. Here the CDR3 reads CASSLSGLTPEAFF. The CDR3 region has the DNA TGCGCCAGCAGCTTGTCAGGGCTAACCCCTGAAGCTTTCTTT.

The chain recombines TRBV28 with TRBJ1-1; D is ambiguous. The CDR3 extends over 13 amino acids. V was pared by 6 bases and J by 0 bases, with 8 bases between. Germline CDR1 is MDHEN and CDR2 is SYDVKM. The CDR3 loop is CASSPQMNTEAFF. The CDR3 DNA reads TGTGCCAGCAGCCCACAGATGAACACTGAAGCTTTCTTT. The whole variable domain, remainder taken from reference TRBV28 and TRBJ1-1, is DVKVTQSSRYLVKRTGEKVFLECVQDMDHENMFWYRQDPGLGLRLIYFSYDVKMKEKGDIPEGYSVSREKKERFSLILESASTNQTSMYLCASSPQMNTEAFFGQGTRLTVV.

This rearrangement joins TRBV11-2 to TRBJ1-2, with D possibly being TRBD1 (5 bases). Trimming pared 4 bases from V and 6 bases from J, leaving 18 bases between. The CDR3 loop spans 15 amino acids. CDR1 SGHAT and CDR2 FQNNGV come from the germline V gene. In nucleotides, the CDR3 is TGTGCCAGCAGCTCCTCCGGGACGGGGACTAATGGCTACACCTTC. This gives the protein CASSSSGTGTNGYTF.

As concerns this clone: No DNA is shown, since the ends of the CDR3 on it are uncertain; the CDR3 is the one TCRdb lists. The V call is TRBV7-7, the J call TRBJ2-2; the DNA was not compared with TRBD2, the D call given in the table. Germline loops: CDR1 SSHAT, CDR2 FNYEAQ (reference sequence). The CDR3 spans 14 amino acids, including both terminal residues. The CDR3 reads CASSLERRAGELFF.

The chain links TRBV29-1 to TRBJ2-2; D might be TRBD1 (6 bases). Trimming stripped 7 bases from V and 2 bases from J, with 14 bases between. The germline V gene has CDR1 SQVTM and CDR2 ANQGSEA. This CDR3 spans 14 amino acids. Written as DNA, the CDR3 is TGCAGCGCTGGGAGTGGGGGCAACACCGGGGAGCTGTTTTTT. Translation: CSAGSGGNTGELFF.

The genes are TRBV4-3 and TRBJ1-2; no definite D call. This CDR3 spans 14 amino acids. Trimming stripped 0 bases from V and 6 bases from J, with 11 bases between. Germline values: CDR1 LGHNA, CDR2 YSLEER. The CDR3 DNA follows: TGCGCCAGCAGCCAAGAGGACTCGCGAAATGGCTACACCTTC. Translated: CASSQEDSRNGYTF.

In DNA, the CDR3 is TGTGCCAGCAGTTCACTGCCTATCGGGGAAAAACTGTTTTTT. Translation gives CASSSLPIGEKLFF. V is TRBV6-5 and J is TRBJ1-4, with unresolved D. Deletions cut 4 bases from V and 8 bases from J, with 14 bases between. Per germline, CDR1 MNHEY and CDR2 SVGAGI. The CDR3 is 14 residues long.

The rearrangement links TRBV7-6 to TRBJ1-3, with D possibly TRBD1 on 6 matching bases. Trimming left V 5 bases short and J 0 bases short, with 14 bases between. CDR1 SGHVS and CDR2 FNYEAQ come from the germline V gene. This CDR3 comprises 16 residues. The CDR3 region has the DNA TGTGCCAGCAGCCCCCGGGACATAAACTCTGGAAACACCATATATTTT. It specifies CASSPRDINSGNTIYF.

The chain joins TRBV15 to TRBJ2-3, with D possibly being TRBD1 (6 bases). Germline V gives CDR1 LNHNV, CDR2 YYDKDF (reference sequence). V was clipped by 0 bases and J by 9 bases, with 7 bases between them. This CDR3 is 12 amino acids long. CDR3 nucleotide sequence: TGTGCCACCAGCAGAGACGGACAGACGCAGTATTTT. It yields the protein CATSRDGQTQYF. Looking up the rest from reference TRBV15 and TRBJ2-3 gives the full variable domain: DAMVIQNPRYQVTQFGKPVTLSCSQTLNHNVMYWYQQKSSQAPKLLFHYYDKDFNNEADTPDNFQSRRPNTSFCFLDIRSPGLGDTAMYLCATSRDGQTQYFGPGTRLTVL.

With respect to this clone: A much larger clone differs by one base, so this may be a read error. This chain joins TRBV11-2 and TRBJ1-6; 7 nucleotides agree with TRBD1. The CDR3 extends over 14 amino acids. Germline V gene lookup returns CDR1 SGHAT and CDR2 FQNNGV. Losses at the gene ends were 4 bases for V and 5 bases for J; bases not matched to a gene: 2. The CDR3 nucleotides are TGTGCCAGCAGCTCGACAGGGAATAATTCACCCCTCCACTTT. Translated, it gives CASSSTGNNSPLHF.